This T cell receptor (beta chain) emerged from a study of T cell responses to AZD1222 COVID-19 vaccine. Findings of the study overall: The CD4 TCRs associated with vaccination extended across spike and predominated at 160-218 and 743-854.

This clone has a single count. The antigen is unknown. Profiled with immunoSEQ multiplex PCR; TCRdb holds only in-frame clones, not every one. The table includes about 140,000 clones, approximately 90% detected once. Trimming cost V 2 bases and J 5 bases, with 3 bases left between them. From germline, CDR1 is LGHDT and CDR2 YNNKEL (reference sequence). The CDR3 runs 12 residues. The specimen was peripheral blood, collected on day 0 of AZD1222 vaccination. The chain recombines TRBV3-1 (or the pseudogene TRBV3-2) with TRBJ1-4; D remains ambiguous. The TCR originated in an adult in good health. CDR3 DNA: TGTGCCAGCAGCCAATTGAATGAAAAACTGTTTTTT. This sequence encodes CASSQLNEKLFF.